The T cell receptor beta chain under discussion was sequenced for a study of blood T cell repertoires in COVID-19. Generated by immunoSEQ multiplex PCR, the TCRdb table keeps only in-frame clones and is missing some. The data hold about 200,000 clones, with less than 85% observed a single time. Each recovered donor of Cohort 3 presented with two negative PCRs, clearance, or symptom resolution. The germline V gene has CDR1 SGHTA and CDR2 FQGTGA. The length of the CDR3 is 18 residues. Trimming stripped 5 bases from V and 0 bases from J, with 17 bases between. This chain joins TRBV7-3 and TRBJ2-6, with D possibly matching TRBD2 (7 bases). The material sequenced was PBMCs or T cells enriched from blood (not recorded which). The sequence was collected from a man between 35 and 55 years old who had recovered from COVID-19. The CDR3 loop reads CASSPWAGAVSGANVLTF. CDR3 bases: TGTGCCAGCAGCCCCTGGGCGGGGGCGGTCTCTGGGGCCAACGTCCTGACTTTC.